What follows are 7 T cell receptor beta chains derived from one specimen sequenced in a study of a mutant IDH1 vaccine in newly diagnosed glioma (dated by TCRdb to the early 2020s). Interpreted using the paper, the time point label stands for: week 11, during vaccination. Every vaccine dose consisted of 300 ug of a 20-mer mutant IDH1 peptide in Montanide, administered subcutaneously together with topical imiquimod. The method behind the library was the immunoSEQ multiplex PCR assay. The table was pulled from immuneACCESS by TCRdb, which kept in-frame rearrangements only. Such tables lose some clones; where checked, under half of the loss comes from unresolved V genes, and the rest has no known cause. The sample data list tens of thousands of clones, and approximately 88% of these were observed just once. 9% to 10% of the sample rests with the top ten. What these receptors recognize is not known.

The sample was PBMCs, taken from a glioma patient whose treatment included an IDH1 peptide vaccine. The receptors shown here come from a woman in her forties or fifties with glioma.

The chain is built from TRBV30 and TRBJ1-1; D ambiguous. CDR1 is GTSNPN and CDR2 is SVGIG in the germline V gene (reference sequence). This CDR3 region has 13 residues. V shed 7 bases and J shed 0 bases, with 12 bases lying between them. This CDR3 is CASLETLNTEAFF. DNA for the CDR3: TGTGCCTCGTTGGAAACATTGAACACTGAAGCTTTCTTT.

The chain has TRBV5-5 and TRBJ1-2, with D possibly TRBD1 on 6 matching bases. This CDR3 comprises 16 residues. Trimming removed 4 bases at V and 3 bases at J, with 19 bases between. Germline assignment: CDR1 SGHKS and CDR2 YYEKEE (reference sequence). The CDR3 loop is CASSVNSAGVYYGYTF. The CDR3 DNA reads as TGTGCCAGCAGCGTAAATTCAGCAGGGGTTTACTATGGCTACACCTTC.

The chain joins TRBV5-4 to TRBJ2-3, with 7 bases identical to TRBD1. V lost 4 bases and J lost 1; bases outside the gene matches: 6. The germline gives CDR1 SGHNT, CDR2 YYREEE (reference sequence). The CDR3 is made up of 15 amino acids. The CDR3 region is CASSRQGRGTDTQYF. DNA of the CDR3: TGTGCCAGCAGCCGACAGGGAAGGGGCACAGATACGCAGTATTTT.

The chain joins TRBV5-1 to TRBJ2-2, with D perhaps matching TRBD2 (5 bases). The V gene's germline CDR1 is SGHRS and CDR2 YFSETQ. V lost 4 bases and J lost 0, with 13 bases in between. CDR3 length: 16 amino acids. The CDR3 sequence: CASSPGNAANTGELFF. CDR3 bases: TGCGCCAGCAGCCCGGGGAACGCCGCGAACACCGGGGAGCTGTTTTTT.

The chain is built from TRBV7-8 and TRBJ2-3; D may match TRBD1 or TRBD2 (5 bases each). The CDR3 runs 16 residues. Between the trimmed V and J ends, which lost 7 bases and 0 bases, there was a span of 17 bases. Germline V gene lookup returns CDR1 SGHVS and CDR2 FQNEAQ. The CDR3: CASTPRGHSSTDTQYF. CDR3 coding DNA: TGTGCCAGCACCCCCCGGGGCCATTCTAGCACAGATACGCAGTATTTT.

This rearrangement joins TRBV12-5 to TRBJ2-5; 12 nucleotides align to TRBD1. V was clipped by 2 bases and J by 6 bases; unmatched bases: 10. The CDR3 spans 17 residues. In germline, CDR1 is LGHNT, CDR2 FRNRAP. CDR3 in amino acids: CASGLTSGTGGPKTQYF. As DNA, the CDR3 is TGTGCTAGTGGTTTGACATCCGGGACAGGGGGCCCGAAGACCCAGTACTTC.

V and J are TRBV5-1 and TRBJ1-2; 7 nucleotides match TRBD1. Germline loops: CDR1 SGHRS, CDR2 YFSETQ. With V trimmed by 3 bases and J by 8 bases, 13 bases remained unmatched. This CDR3 comprises 15 residues. CDR3 sequence (DNA): TGCGCCAGCAGCTCCGAATTACAGGGGTTAGGGGGCTACACCTTC. Translated: CASSSELQGLGGYTF. The complete variable domain, with remaining parts taken from reference TRBV5-1 and TRBJ1-2, reads KAGVTQTPRYLIKTRGQQVTLSCSPISGHRSVSWYQQTPGQGLQFLFEYFSETQRNKGNFPGRFSGRQFSNSRSEMNVSTLELGDSALYLCASSSELQGLGGYTFGSGTRLTVV.